This is a list of T cell receptor beta chains from one sample in a study of CXCR3-negative and CXCR3-positive naive CD8 T cells. With the 5' RACE reads reprocessed, TCRdb shows one record per CDR3 protein and no DNA. This sample's table reports approximately 130,000 distinct CDR3 sequences. Input material: naive CXCR3+ CD8+ T cells from blood. The source is a human donor in good health. Some clones in this sample may be carry-over from other donors' samples. Both conserved end residues are part of each CDR3. The order of the fields is J gene, V gene, CDR3 protein.

j_call: TRBJ2-5
v_call: TRBV4-1
cdr3_aa: CASSQDDWETQYF

j_call: TRBJ1-1
v_call: TRBV25-1
cdr3_aa: CASSEYRSGTRTEAFF

j_call: TRBJ2-2
v_call: TRBV5-1
cdr3_aa: CASSLVPSGANTGELFF

j_call: TRBJ1-1
v_call: TRBV29-1
cdr3_aa: CSVEGRPGTGNTEAFF

j_call: TRBJ1-5
v_call: TRBV21-1
cdr3_aa: CASPRTGRHQPQHF

j_call: TRBJ2-1
v_call: TRBV20-1
cdr3_aa: CSARHIAGGQFF

j_call: TRBJ2-1
v_call: TRBV7-8
cdr3_aa: CASSLAPPDNEQFF

j_call: TRBJ2-7
v_call: TRBV4-1
cdr3_aa: CASSQDLLGREVYEQYF

j_call: TRBJ2-4
v_call: TRBV19
cdr3_aa: CASSIDRAVGAKNIQYF

j_call: TRBJ2-7
v_call: TRBV12-3/TRBV12-4
cdr3_aa: CASSFSGYNEQYF

j_call: TRBJ2-6
v_call: TRBV7-2
cdr3_aa: CASSQRPPGLNSGANVLTF

j_call: TRBJ2-7
v_call: TRBV12-3/TRBV12-4
cdr3_aa: CASSVRAEQYF

j_call: TRBJ2-1
v_call: TRBV28
cdr3_aa: CASSSRRLLSSCNEQFF

j_call: TRBJ2-6
v_call: TRBV7-9
cdr3_aa: CASSKLRAGAGANVLTF

j_call: TRBJ2-1
v_call: TRBV7-6
cdr3_aa: CASSRATLSYNEQFF

j_call: TRBJ1-6
v_call: TRBV7-9
cdr3_aa: CASSLDPGTGNSPLHF

j_call: TRBJ1-4
v_call: TRBV4-3
cdr3_aa: CASSQDVGGGVEKLFF

j_call: TRBJ1-1
v_call: TRBV5-1
cdr3_aa: CASSFGTYFEEAFF

j_call: TRBJ1-1
v_call: TRBV5-1
cdr3_aa: CASSPGPGQLTEAFF

j_call: TRBJ2-1
v_call: TRBV11-3
cdr3_aa: CASSLVGTSRGEQSF

j_call: TRBJ2-1
v_call: TRBV6-1
cdr3_aa: CASSDGIYNEQFF

j_call: TRBJ2-1
v_call: TRBV7-9
cdr3_aa: CASSFQSSYNEQFF

j_call: TRBJ2-1
v_call: TRBV7-9
cdr3_aa: CASSLVGGSLDEQFF

j_call: TRBJ2-3
v_call: TRBV24-1
cdr3_aa: CATSDGQAPDTQYF

j_call: TRBJ2-1
v_call: TRBV12-3/TRBV12-4
cdr3_aa: CASSLSGDYYNEQFF

j_call: TRBJ2-3
v_call: TRBV6-2/TRBV6-3
cdr3_aa: CASTRGPDTQYF

j_call: TRBJ2-1
v_call: TRBV11-2
cdr3_aa: CASTPTRGSYNEQFF

j_call: TRBJ1-1
v_call: TRBV28
cdr3_aa: CASSLEPAKAEAFF

j_call: TRBJ2-2
v_call: TRBV29-1
cdr3_aa: CSAGSPTHTGELFF

j_call: TRBJ2-7
v_call: TRBV28
cdr3_aa: CASSLAANPYEQYF

j_call: TRBJ1-5
v_call: TRBV12-3/TRBV12-4
cdr3_aa: CASSPLNQPQHF

j_call: TRBJ2-1
v_call: TRBV10-2
cdr3_aa: CASSESRSGDFHFDEQFF

j_call: TRBJ2-1
v_call: TRBV20-1
cdr3_aa: CSARTSGMSSYNEQFF

j_call: TRBJ2-7
v_call: TRBV6-5
cdr3_aa: CASTPAGRVYEQYF

j_call: TRBJ1-5
v_call: TRBV12-3/TRBV12-4
cdr3_aa: CASSPSVVESNQPQHF

j_call: TRBJ1-1
v_call: TRBV9
cdr3_aa: CASSVLSLNTEAFF

j_call: TRBJ1-1
v_call: TRBV29-1
cdr3_aa: CSVLENTEAFF

j_call: TRBJ2-7
v_call: TRBV12-3/TRBV12-4
cdr3_aa: CASRLAGGVYEQYF

j_call: TRBJ1-1
v_call: TRBV7-6
cdr3_aa: CASSLGGVNTEAFF

j_call: TRBJ2-7
v_call: TRBV11-2
cdr3_aa: CASSFTTVEQYF

j_call: TRBJ2-7
v_call: TRBV29-1
cdr3_aa: CSVVVGGELGEQYF

j_call: TRBJ2-1
v_call: TRBV20-1
cdr3_aa: CSAIGTSGLYNEQFF

j_call: TRBJ2-1
v_call: TRBV2
cdr3_aa: CASIKTEFPSSYNEQFF

j_call: TRBJ2-5
v_call: TRBV3-1
cdr3_aa: CASSQTTYQETQYF

j_call: TRBJ2-7
v_call: TRBV12-3/TRBV12-4
cdr3_aa: CASSLGGSHEQYF

j_call: TRBJ1-2
v_call: TRBV7-9
cdr3_aa: CASSLAFGQGNYGYTF

j_call: TRBJ2-7
v_call: TRBV28
cdr3_aa: CASSTRGGWDEQYF